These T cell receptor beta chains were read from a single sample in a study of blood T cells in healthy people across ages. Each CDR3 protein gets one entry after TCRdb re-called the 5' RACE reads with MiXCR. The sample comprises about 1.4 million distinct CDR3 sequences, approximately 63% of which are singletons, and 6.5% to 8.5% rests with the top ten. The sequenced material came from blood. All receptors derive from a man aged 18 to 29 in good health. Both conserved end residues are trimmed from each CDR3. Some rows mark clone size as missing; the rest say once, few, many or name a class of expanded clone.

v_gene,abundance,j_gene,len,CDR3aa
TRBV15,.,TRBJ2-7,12,ATSSERGLYEQY
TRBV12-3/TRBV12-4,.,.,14,ASRGLGTGSMDEQY
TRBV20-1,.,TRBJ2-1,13,SARALAGEMNEQF
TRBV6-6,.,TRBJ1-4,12,ASSLHATNEKLF
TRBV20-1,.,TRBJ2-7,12,SARGGQGAHEQY
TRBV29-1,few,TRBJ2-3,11,SVEDLTVDTQY
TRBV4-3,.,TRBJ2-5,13,ASSQDGSSQETQY
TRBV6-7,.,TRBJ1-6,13,ASSSRREANSPLH
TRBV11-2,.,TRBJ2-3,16,ASSMTGTGGPRPDTQY
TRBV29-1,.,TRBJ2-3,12,SVGLRGGTDTQY
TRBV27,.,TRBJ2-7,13,ASSFRPGLVNEQY
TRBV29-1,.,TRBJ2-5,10,SVSRGQETQY
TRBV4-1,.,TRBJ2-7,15,ASSQEGSGAFSYEQY
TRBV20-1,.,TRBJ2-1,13,SARNGAGDYNEQF
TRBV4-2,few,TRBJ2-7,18,ASSQRLGSGTSAQAYEQY
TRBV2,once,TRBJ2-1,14,ASSELAVFSYNEQF
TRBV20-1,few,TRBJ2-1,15,SAVVPGGTSSYNEQF
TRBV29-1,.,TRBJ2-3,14,SVGGWGAGGTDTQY
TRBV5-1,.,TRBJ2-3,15,ASSPRLAGENLDTQY
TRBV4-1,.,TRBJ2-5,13,ASSDGQANQETQY
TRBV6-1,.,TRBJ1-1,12,ASSELWQNTEAF
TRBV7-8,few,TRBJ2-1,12,ASSLMGRGDEQF
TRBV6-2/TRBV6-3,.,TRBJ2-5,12,ASSNSGGRETQY
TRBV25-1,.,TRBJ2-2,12,ASNGKKGTGELF
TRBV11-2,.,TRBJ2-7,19,ASSFVAGVTRASRSSYEQY
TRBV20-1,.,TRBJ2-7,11,SAIRGDLYEQY
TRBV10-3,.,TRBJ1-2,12,AIQEGQGVDGYT
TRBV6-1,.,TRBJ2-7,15,ASSHLGRDTYSYEQY
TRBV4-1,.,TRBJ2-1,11,ASSQERGDEQF
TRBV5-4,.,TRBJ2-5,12,ASSLNLEINEQY
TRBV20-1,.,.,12,SAVGQGSSYEQY
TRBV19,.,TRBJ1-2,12,ASSIVEGAYGYT
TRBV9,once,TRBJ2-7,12,ASSVATGNYEQY
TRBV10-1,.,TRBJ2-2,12,ASSEAGGTGELF
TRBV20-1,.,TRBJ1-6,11,SAHRVSKVPLH
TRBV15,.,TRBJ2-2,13,ATSRGDGNTGELF
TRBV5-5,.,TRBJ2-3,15,ASSLRMGQGAADTQY
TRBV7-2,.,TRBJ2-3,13,ASSSLAALRDTQY
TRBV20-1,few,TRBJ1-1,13,SARNRDRGWTEAF
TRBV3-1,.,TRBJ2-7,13,ASSPLRRATYEQY
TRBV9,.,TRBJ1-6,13,ASSGDSSYNSPLH